The T cell receptor beta chain under discussion was sequenced for a study of blood T cell repertoires in COVID-19. Per the original data handling: By means of reference gene primer amplification, nucleated cell counts were estimated. Sequencing was performed with immunoSEQ multiplex PCR; in TCRdb, only in-frame clones are kept and a portion is missing. V and J calls and clone size follow that table, whereas D and trimming were derived from the DNA. The table shows about 140,000 clones, with roughly 85% occurring only once. The CDR3 contains 14 residues. The V and J ends lost 9 bases and 8 bases, in that order; junction bases with no gene match: 13. Germline CDR1 and CDR2: LNHDA and SQIVND (reference sequence).

The V call is TRBV19, the J call TRBJ1-2; 9 positions agree with TRBD1. Sequenced: peripheral blood. The receptor comes from a human donor in a cohort sampled during active COVID-19. The CDR3 sequence: CASLTEQGAEGYTF. The CDR3 bases are TGTGCCAGCCTCACGGAACAGGGGGCCGAGGGCTACACCTTC.